This T cell receptor beta chain stems from a study of blood T cell repertoires in COVID-19. Study context: Acute-phase and convalescent COVID-19 samples originated in the United States, Italy and Spain. The analysed material was cDNA or gDNA that came from T cells, B-cell-depleted T cells, or PBMCs.

CDR1 is SGHRS and CDR2 is YFSETQ in the germline V gene. Unmatched junction bases numbered 8, after V lost 3 bases and J lost 5 bases. This CDR3 has 15 amino acids. Authors' analysis steps: How many nucleated cells were present was estimated from reference gene primer amplification. Here immunoSEQ multiplex PCR was the method, and the copy in TCRdb shows in-frame clones only, minus some. V and J calls and clone size are as listed in that table; D and trimming were resolved from the DNA. Of about 400,000 clones in the sample, about nine tenths were seen once. The TCR was taken from a woman in her twenties or thirties with active or convalescent COVID-19. The chain has TRBV5-1 and TRBJ1-1, with TRBD1 matching over 9 bases. The sequenced sample consisted of peripheral blood. The CDR3 sequence: CASSSPQGAGTEAFF. CDR3 sequence (DNA): TGCGCCAGCAGCTCACCACAGGGGGCAGGGACTGAAGCTTTCTTT.